Below, 32 T cell receptor beta chains from the same sample are listed, as sequenced in a study of early T cells in non-severe SARS-CoV-2 infection. From the 5' RACE reads, TCRdb called clonotypes with MiXCR, one entry per CDR3 protein. The table lists tens of thousands of distinct CDR3 sequences, 13% to 15% of them singletons, with around 3.6% in the top ten. The source material was whole blood, sampled at baseline. The receptors derive from an adult who was a healthcare worker with PCR-confirmed SARS-CoV-2 infection or an uninfected control (not recorded which).

This clonotype came up many times. The genes are TRBV20-1 and TRBJ2-5; D is possibly TRBD2 (7 bases). The germline CDR1 and CDR2 sequences are DFQATT and SNEGSKA (reference sequence). The V gene lost 5 bases and the J gene lost 5 bases, with 15 bases spanning the gap. CDR3 size: 13 residues. CDR3 region: CSAPRTRGETQYF. The CDR3 DNA is TGCAGTGCTCCCCGGACTAGGGGGGAGACCCAGTACTTC.

This clonotype occurred many times. The chain is built from TRBV7-2 and TRBJ2-3; D not certain. Trimming stripped 6 bases from V and 5 bases from J, with 9 bases between. From germline, CDR1 is SGHTA and CDR2 FQGNSA. The CDR3 is made up of 12 amino acids. The CDR3 bases are TGTGCCAGCAGTTTTTCAAGAGATACGCAGTATTTT. Protein product: CASSFSRDTQYF.

This clonotype has just a few counts. This chain links TRBV2 with TRBJ2-5, with 10 bases fitting TRBD2. V was pared by 6 bases and J by 1 base, with 5 bases of the junction left unmatched. This CDR3 comprises 15 residues. Per germline, CDR1 SNHLY and CDR2 FYNNEI. Here the CDR3 reads CASRDRLAGQETQYF. DNA of the CDR3: TGTGCCAGCAGAGATCGACTAGCGGGCCAAGAGACCCAGTACTTC. The variable domain in full, with the rest retrieved from reference TRBV2 and TRBJ2-5, is EPEVTQTPSHQVTQMGQEVILRCVPISNHLYFYWYRQILGQKVEFLVSFYNNEISEKSEIFDDQFSVERPDGSNFTLKIRSTKLEDSAMYFCASRDRLAGQETQYFGPGTRLLVL.

This chain connects TRBV5-1 to TRBJ2-1; D is perhaps TRBD2 (7 bases). The CDR3 runs 15 residues. Trimming shortened V by 3 bases and J by 3 bases, and 13 bases separated the two germline ends. CDR1 SGHRS and CDR2 YFSETQ come from the germline V gene. CDR3 residues: CASSYGLGGYNEQFF. The CDR3 bases are TGCGCCAGCAGCTACGGACTAGGGGGCTACAATGAGCAGTTCTTC. Drawing the rest from reference TRBV5-1 and TRBJ2-1, the complete variable domain is KAGVTQTPRYLIKTRGQQVTLSCSPISGHRSVSWYQQTPGQGLQFLFEYFSETQRNKGNFPGRFSGRQFSNSRSEMNVSTLELGDSALYLCASSYGLGGYNEQFFGPGTRLTVL.

The table lists this clonotype with a few counts. This chain connects TRBV20-1 to TRBJ2-3, with 9 bases fitting TRBD2. Germline V gene lookup returns CDR1 DFQATT and CDR2 SNEGSKA (reference sequence). The CDR3 sequence is 14 residues long. The V gene end was trimmed by 6 bases and the J gene end by 1 base; junction bases not matched to a gene: 5. The CDR3 here is CSAIAGEGTDTQYF. CDR3 coding DNA: TGCAGTGCCATAGCGGGAGAGGGCACAGATACGCAGTATTTT.

The chain has TRBV16 and TRBJ1-1, with a tentative D call TRBD1 (5 bases). The CDR3 consists of 14 residues. Germline values: CDR1 KGHSY, CDR2 FQNENV. V was cut by 4 bases and J by 4 bases, with 13 bases left in between. The CDR3 sequence is CASSLRERGTEAFF. In DNA form, the CDR3 reads TGTGCCAGCAGCCTCAGGGAGAGGGGCACTGAAGCTTTCTTT.

This clonotype appeared many times. The chain couples TRBV7-6 to TRBJ1-1; 8 positions match TRBD1. With 6 bases clipped from V and 4 bases from J, the junction kept 22 bases outside the gene matches. Germline V lookup: CDR1 SGHVS, CDR2 FNYEAQ. This CDR3 is 19 amino acids long. The CDR3 region is CASSSPGQVDMYLGTEAFF. CDR3 bases: TGTGCCAGCAGTTCCCCGGGACAGGTGGATATGTACTTAGGCACTGAAGCTTTCTTT.

This rearrangement joins TRBV28 to TRBJ1-1, with a tentative D call TRBD1 (6 bases). Germline values: CDR1 MDHEN, CDR2 SYDVKM. This CDR3 has 14 residues. The ends were cut back, 4 bases at V and 0 bases at J, with 9 bases in the middle. The CDR3 DNA follows: TGTGCCAGCAGTTCGGGGGCGCTGAACACTGAAGCTTTCTTT. Its protein product is CASSSGALNTEAFF.

This chain connects TRBV18 to TRBJ2-2; D possibly matches TRBD1 or TRBD2 (5 bases each). The length of the CDR3 is 16 residues. V lost 6 bases and J 7 bases, leaving 21 bases between the germline ends. Germline lookup yields CDR1 KGHSH and CDR2 LQKENI. Written as DNA, the CDR3 is TGTGCCAGCTCGCTCCGGGACCCCCTAGGAAACGGGGAGCTGTTTTTT. Translation: CASSLRDPLGNGELFF.

Only a few counts were recorded for this clonotype. The CDR3 here is CASSERSRWTGNRELFF. The CDR3 bases are TGTGCCAGCAGTGAAAGGTCTCGATGGACAGGGAACCGGGAGCTGTTTTTT. The gene calls are TRBV6-1 and TRBJ2-2; 8 nucleotides agree with TRBD1. The germline gives CDR1 MNHNS, CDR2 SASEGT. V dropped 2 bases and J dropped 9; count of bases not matched to a gene: 14. This CDR3 has 17 amino acids.

There are many counts of this clonotype. The chain is built from TRBV9 and TRBJ1-6; unclear D gene. The germline V and J ends were trimmed by 4 bases and 0 bases, with 8 bases remaining between them. Germline V gives CDR1 SGDLS, CDR2 YYNGEE. CDR3 size: 15 residues. CDR3 in DNA: TGTGCCAGCAGCTCCGGGGACTCCTATAATTCACCCCTCCACTTT. It codes for CASSSGDSYNSPLHF.

This clonotype qualifies as medium-sized. The chain combines TRBV9 with TRBJ1-2; TRBD1 aligns across 7 bases. The V segment lost 3 bases and the J segment 4 bases; nucleotides outside the gene matches: 9. The germline gives CDR1 SGDLS, CDR2 YYNGEE. The CDR3 covers 15 residues. The chain's CDR3 is CASSEGSGGVYGYTF. The CDR3 bases are TGTGCCAGCAGCGAGGGGTCAGGGGGTGTCTATGGCTACACCTTC.

This clonotype was detected only a few times. The V and J genes are TRBV28 and TRBJ1-1; tentative D call: TRBD1 (5 bases). The CDR3 spans 13 residues. CDR1 is MDHEN and CDR2 is SYDVKM in the germline V gene. V lost 6 bases to trimming and J lost 6 bases, with 14 bases between them. CDR3 loop: CASRPQALSEAFF. CDR3 nucleotides: TGTGCCAGCAGACCACAGGCACTATCTGAAGCTTTCTTT.

This chain connects TRBV5-1 to TRBJ2-3, with 7 positions matching TRBD2. CDR1 SGHRS and CDR2 YFSETQ come from the germline V gene. CDR3 length equals 16 residues. V dropped 0 bases and J dropped 4; count of bases not matched to a gene: 8. Written as DNA, the CDR3 is TGCGCCAGCAGCTTGGGGCTAGCGGAGCTATCAGATACGCAGTATTTT. It codes for CASSLGLAELSDTQYF.

On this clonotype itself: One end of the junction does not line up with germline, which may come from a read error. The rearrangement links TRBV7-3 to TRBJ2-7, with D uncertain. The germline gives CDR1 SGHTA, CDR2 FQGTGA. The CDR3 covers 13 residues. The CDR3 sequence is CASSLTRDYEQYF. The CDR3 coding sequence is TGTGCCAGCAGTTTAACACGCGACTACGAGCAGTACTTC. Filled out from reference TRBV7-3 and TRBJ2-7, the complete variable domain reads GAGVSQTPSNKVTEKGKYVELRCDPISGHTALYWYRQSLGQGPEFLIYFQGTGAADDSGLPNDRFFAVRPEGSVSTLKIQRTERGDSAVYLCASSLTRDYEQYFGPGTRLTVT.

This clonotype was detected ten times or more. The CDR3 sequence: CASSSSGGAGYGYTF. CDR3 sequence (DNA): TGTGCCAGTAGTTCCTCGGGGGGCGCTGGCTATGGCTACACCTTC. The gene calls are TRBV19 and TRBJ1-2, with D perhaps matching TRBD1 (6 bases). The CDR3 sequence is 15 residues long. V shed 5 bases and J shed 4 bases, with 17 bases lying between them. In germline, CDR1 is LNHDA, CDR2 SQIVND (reference sequence).

This clonotype was counted many times. This chain uses TRBV28 with TRBJ1-6, with 8 positions matching TRBD1. Germline V lookup: CDR1 MDHEN, CDR2 SYDVKM. The junction had 12 bases not matched to a gene; V was cut back by 1 base and J by 10 bases. The CDR3 runs 17 residues. CDR3 sequence: CASSLFTSGTGPSPLHF. In DNA, the CDR3 is TGTGCCAGCAGTTTATTCACCTCCGGGACAGGCCCCTCACCCCTCCACTTT.

The J gene is TRBJ2-5, the V gene TRBV5-1; 9 bases line up with TRBD2. Germline CDR1 and CDR2: SGHRS and YFSETQ. The V and J ends lost 5 bases and 5 bases, in that order; junction bases with no gene match: 7. The CDR3 runs 14 residues. The CDR3 DNA is TGCGCCAGCAGGGTGCGGGAGGGCCTGGAGACCCAGTACTTC. Residues: CASRVREGLETQYF.

This clonotype was counted ten times or more. CDR3 coding DNA: TGTGCCAGCAGCCCTAGGACAGGGACGAACACTGAAGCTTTCTTT. Translating it yields CASSPRTGTNTEAFF. The chain employs TRBV5-4 and TRBJ1-1; 8 bases agree with TRBD1. Trimming cost V 4 bases and J 1 base; bases outside gene matches: 6. The CDR3 has 15 amino acids. Germline lookup yields CDR1 SGHNT and CDR2 YYREEE (reference sequence).

This clonotype was counted many times. The V and J genes are TRBV19 and TRBJ2-4, with no clear D. Germline-derived CDR1 and CDR2 are LNHDA and SQIVND (reference sequence). CDR3 length: 14 residues. V dropped 6 bases and J dropped 0 bases, with 9 bases sitting between them. The CDR3 DNA reads TGTGCCAGTAGCCCAGAGGCAGCCAAAAACATTCAGTACTTC. Translation: CASSPEAAKNIQYF. Supplemented by reference TRBV19 and TRBJ2-4, the full variable domain reads DGGITQSPKYLFRKEGQNVTLSCEQNLNHDAMYWYRQDPGQGLRLIYYSQIVNDFQKGDIAEGYSVSREKKESFPLTVTSAQKNPTAFYLCASSPEAAKNIQYFGAGTRLSVL.

Comments on this clonotype: A much larger clone is a single base away; this may be a read error. The chain links TRBV6-5 to TRBJ2-1, with 8 bases identical to TRBD2. Germline V gene lookup returns CDR1 MNHEY and CDR2 SVGAGI. The CDR3 loop spans 13 amino acids. This CDR3 reads CASRTSANNEQIF. CDR3 nucleotides: TGTGCCAGCAGGACTAGCGCGAACAATGAGCAGATCTTC.

This clonotype appeared many times. The V call is TRBV7-9, the J call TRBJ2-2; D perhaps matches TRBD2 (5 bases). V lost 5 bases and J 2 bases, leaving 12 bases between the germline ends. This CDR3 region has 15 residues. Looked up from germline, CDR1 is SEHNR and CDR2 is FQNEAQ (reference sequence). This CDR3 is CASSEQSGNTGELFF. CDR3 coding DNA: TGTGCCAGCAGCGAACAAAGCGGAAACACCGGGGAGCTGTTTTTT.

The genes are TRBV6-5 and TRBJ1-6; TRBD1 aligns across 9 bases. J was trimmed by 10 bases and V by 4 bases; bases with no gene match: 8. The CDR3 extends over 15 amino acids. CDR1 is MNHEY and CDR2 is SVGAGI in the germline V gene. CDR3 loop: CASSFRDRVNSPLHF. The CDR3 nucleotides read TGTGCCAGCAGTTTCCGGGACAGGGTGAACTCACCCCTCCACTTT.

This chain links TRBV7-2 with TRBJ2-7; 11 bases agree with TRBD2. The J segment lost 3 bases and the V segment lost 5 bases, leaving 9 bases of the junction unmatched. This CDR3 is built from 16 residues. The germline V gene encodes CDR1 SGHTA and CDR2 FQGNSA. The CDR3 nucleotides are TGTGCCAGCAGCCCTACGACTAGCGGGACCTTCTACGAGCAGTACTTC. Its translation: CASSPTTSGTFYEQYF.

The V gene is TRBV7-9, the J gene TRBJ2-1; the match to TRBD1 covers 7 bases. This CDR3 comprises 14 residues. Looked up from germline, CDR1 is SEHNR and CDR2 is FQNEAQ (reference sequence). Trimming removed 5 bases from V and 4 bases from J; junction bases left unmatched: 5. DNA of the CDR3: TGTGCCAGCAGCCGGGACAGTATTTACAATGAGCAGTTCTTC. This translates into CASSRDSIYNEQFF. Based on the CDR3 plus reference TRBV7-9 and TRBJ2-1, the full variable domain is DTGVSQNPRHKITKRGQNVTFRCDPISEHNRLYWYRQTLGQGPEFLTYFQNEAQLEKSRLLSDRFSAERPKGSFSTLEIQRTEQGDSAMYLCASSRDSIYNEQFFGPGTRLTVL.

This clonotype was counted a few times. CDR3 bases: TGTGCCAGCTCATCGGGACAGGGGGTAACCTACGAGCAGTACTTC. This codes for CASSSGQGVTYEQYF. This rearrangement joins TRBV18 to TRBJ2-7; 11 bases match TRBD1. The ends lost 5 bases at V and 2 bases at J; junction bases unmatched: 5. This CDR3 spans 15 amino acids. Germline V gives CDR1 KGHSH, CDR2 LQKENI.

This clonotype appeared a few times. V is TRBV7-8 and J is TRBJ2-7, with 8 nucleotides matching TRBD2. Germline V gene data show CDR1 as SGHVS and CDR2 as FQNEAQ. V was clipped by 0 bases and J by 3 bases; unmatched bases: 7. The CDR3 has 16 amino acids. CDR3 sequence reads: CASSLAPGGPRYEQYF. The CDR3 DNA reads as TGTGCCAGCAGCTTAGCGCCGGGGGGGCCCCGCTACGAGCAGTACTTC.

This clonotype was seen more than once but under ten times. The rearrangement uses TRBV20-1 and TRBJ2-7; D not resolved. Deletions cut 3 bases from V and 3 bases from J, with 9 bases between. Germline lookup yields CDR1 DFQATT and CDR2 SNEGSKA (reference sequence). This CDR3 is 12 amino acids long. The CDR3, as DNA: TGCAGTGCTAGTAAACTACTCTACGAGCAGTACTTC. Translating it yields CSASKLLYEQYF.

The chain carries TRBV7-9 and TRBJ2-1; maybe TRBD2 (6 bases). The CDR3 is 16 residues long. The V gene's germline CDR1 is SEHNR and CDR2 FQNEAQ (reference sequence). V lost 7 bases and J lost 2, with 18 bases in between. The CDR3 bases are TGTGCCAGCACCCCGGGGACTTCCCTCGCCTACAATGAGCAGTTCTTC. Protein product: CASTPGTSLAYNEQFF.

The chain links TRBV5-1 to TRBJ2-3; no clear D. Trimming shortened V by 0 bases and J by 0 bases, and 14 bases separated the two germline ends. The V gene's germline CDR1 is SGHRS and CDR2 YFSETQ. The CDR3 is made up of 17 amino acids. The CDR3: CASSLERRTTSTDTQYF. CDR3 nucleotides: TGCGCCAGCAGCTTGGAAAGGCGGACCACTAGCACAGATACGCAGTATTTT.

The chain combines TRBV19 with TRBJ2-7; 10 bases align to TRBD1. Trimming took 4 bases from V and 4 from J; bases not matched to a gene: 4. This CDR3 contains 14 residues. Germline CDR1 reads LNHDA; CDR2 reads SQIVND (reference sequence). This chain's CDR3 is CASSSRDRGYEQYF. The CDR3 coding sequence is TGTGCCAGTAGTAGCCGGGACAGGGGATACGAGCAGTACTTC.

This chain joins TRBV20-1 and TRBJ2-7; 8 nucleotides agree with TRBD1. This CDR3 is 14 amino acids long. Losses at the gene ends were 6 bases for V and 4 bases for J; bases not matched to a gene: 11. Germline lookup yields CDR1 DFQATT and CDR2 SNEGSKA (reference sequence). CDR3 sequence: CSAAPGRGLYEQYF. The DNA for the CDR3 is TGCAGTGCGGCCCCAGGCAGGGGGCTTTACGAGCAGTACTTC.